What follows describes a single T cell receptor (beta chain). Using immunoSEQ multiplex PCR, the repertoire was profiled, and TCRdb retains in-frame clones only, with some absent. The data show some 80,000 clones, over 90% seen once. Germline CDR1 and CDR2: SEHNR and FQNEAQ (reference sequence). The CDR3 runs to 16 residues. Trimming cost V 4 bases and J 1 base; bases outside gene matches: 7. The sample belongs to a study of T cell changes during pregnancy in multiple sclerosis. This sequence originates from a female donor with multiple sclerosis, enrolled in a pregnancy study. V gene TRBV7-9 combines with J gene TRBJ2-5, with 9 bases aligning to TRBD1. Sequences were derived from peripheral blood, sampled in the second trimester of pregnancy. CDR3 amino acids: CASSSRDRDIQETQYF. Here the CDR3 DNA reads TGTGCCAGCAGCTCCCGGGACAGGGACATCCAAGAGACCCAGTACTTC.